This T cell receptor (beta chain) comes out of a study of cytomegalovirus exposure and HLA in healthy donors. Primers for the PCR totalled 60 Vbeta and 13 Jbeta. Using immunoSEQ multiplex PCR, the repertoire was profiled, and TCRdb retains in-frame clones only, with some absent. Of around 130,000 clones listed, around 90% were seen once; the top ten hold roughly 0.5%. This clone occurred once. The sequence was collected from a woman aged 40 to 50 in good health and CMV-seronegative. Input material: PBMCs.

DNA of the CDR3: TGTGCCAGCAGTGAACAGGGGTCGGGACAGCCCCAGCATTTT. This sequence encodes CASSEQGSGQPQHF. The chain has TRBV6-5 and TRBJ1-5, with 7 bases fitting TRBD1. Germline V lookup: CDR1 MNHEY, CDR2 SVGAGI. This CDR3 is 14 amino acids long. The V gene end was trimmed by 5 bases and the J gene end by 7 bases; junction bases not matched to a gene: 8.